The sequence of this T cell receptor (beta chain) was determined in a study of blood T cell repertoires in COVID-19. Looked up from germline, CDR1 is SGHTA and CDR2 is FQGNSA. V was trimmed by 2 bases and J by 6 bases, leaving 14 bases between them. The CDR3 extends over 14 amino acids. Sequencing was performed with immunoSEQ multiplex PCR; in TCRdb, only in-frame clones are kept and a portion is missing. The sample consists of some 380,000 clones, roughly 86% of them appearing once. The genes are TRBV7-2 and TRBJ2-7; D possibly corresponds to TRBD1 (6 bases). This clonotype originated in a human donor with acute or convalescent COVID-19. The donor label of this sample is uncertain. What was sequenced was peripheral blood. CDR3 loop: CASSLLTGSREQYF. The DNA for the CDR3 is TGTGCCAGCAGCTTACTAACAGGGTCCCGCGAGCAGTACTTC.